This TCR beta chain was captured by sequencing in a study of tumor and adjacent non-tumor tissue in lung cancer. Study-wide context: Histology: eleven to twelve adenocarcinoma, a couple of squamous cell carcinoma, 1 small cell lung cancer.

The template was RNA from unsorted bulk tissue. 14 amino acids form the CDR3, both terminal residues included. The V gene's germline CDR1 is SGHAT and CDR2 FQNNGV. On this clonotype: Because it lacks the conserved phenylalanine or tryptophan at the end, this CDR3 is likely a read error. The limits of the CDR3 on the DNA are not certain, so only TCRdb's listed CDR3 is given.

TCRbeta libraries were built with three rounds of nested PCR, modified from ARM-PCR. TCRdb re-analysed the multiplex PCR reads in MiXCR, keeping a single row per CDR3 protein. The table lists over 110,000 distinct CDR3 sequences, around 61% of them singletons. This sequence was found in a man aged 55 to 70 with small cell lung cancer. V usage is TRBV11-2 and J usage is TRBJ2-2. Sample: lung tumor tissue. This CDR3 is CASSDSGNTGELFC.